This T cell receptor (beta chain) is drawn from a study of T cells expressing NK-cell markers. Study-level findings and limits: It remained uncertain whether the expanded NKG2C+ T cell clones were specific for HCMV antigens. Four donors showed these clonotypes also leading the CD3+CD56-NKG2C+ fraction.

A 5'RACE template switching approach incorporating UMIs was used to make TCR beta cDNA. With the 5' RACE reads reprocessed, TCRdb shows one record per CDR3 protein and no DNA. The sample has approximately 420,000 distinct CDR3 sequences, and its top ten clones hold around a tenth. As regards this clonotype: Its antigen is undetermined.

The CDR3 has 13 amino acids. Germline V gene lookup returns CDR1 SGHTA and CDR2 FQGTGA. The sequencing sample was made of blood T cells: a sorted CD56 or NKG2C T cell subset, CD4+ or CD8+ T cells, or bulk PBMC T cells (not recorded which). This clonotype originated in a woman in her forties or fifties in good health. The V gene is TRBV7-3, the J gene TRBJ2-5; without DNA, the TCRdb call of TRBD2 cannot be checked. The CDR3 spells CASSRTAPETQYF.